Listed below are T cell receptor beta chains from one sample, sequenced in a study of human T cells and chemical hapten exposure. TCRdb independently ran MiXCR on the RACE reads; one entry per CDR3 protein. The repertoire includes roughly 150,000 distinct CDR3 sequences, 12% of them detected once, and 1.1% to 1.5% sits in the top ten. This material consisted of whole blood, taken in connection with sensitization to the hapten diphenylcyclopropenone (DPC). Receptors originate from a woman aged 50 to 60 with alopecia areata. Some clones in this sample may be carry-over from other donors' samples. CDR3s include the opening cysteine and the closing phenylalanine or tryptophan. The D gene is left open where the match is weak. Only part of the rows carry a size: once, few, many, or a class if the clone is expanded.

d_call,clone_size,j_call,v_call,cdr3_aa,cdr3_nt
TRBD2,few,TRBJ2-1,TRBV19,CASSIDGRRNEQFF,TGTGCCAGTAGTATAGACGGGAGGCGCAATGAGCAGTTCTTC
TRBD2,.,TRBJ2-2,TRBV6-1,CASSEVSSGRGDTGELFF,TGTGCCAGCAGTGAAGTATCTAGCGGGAGAGGGGATACCGGGGAGCTGTTTTTT
.,many,TRBJ1-6,TRBV28,CASSPGRSNSPLHF,TGTGCCAGCAGTCCGGGACGGTCAAATTCACCCCTCCACTTT
.,.,TRBJ2-5,TRBV3-1,CASSSPGQTQETQYF,TGTGCCAGCAGCTCCCCTGGACAGACCCAAGAGACCCAGTACTTC
.,many,TRBJ2-3,TRBV6-1,CASSEGVIRRDTQYF,TGTGCCAGCAGTGAGGGGGTGATTCGGCGGGATACGCAGTATTTT
TRBD2,.,TRBJ2-1,TRBV19,CASSLASGRSSYNEQFF,TGTGCCAGTAGTTTGGCTAGCGGGAGATCTTCCTACAATGAGCAGTTCTTC
.,.,TRBJ2-7,TRBV5-1,CASSVSKTSYEQYF,TGCGCCAGCAGCGTCTCCAAAACCTCCTACGAGCAGTACTTC
.,few,TRBJ2-3,TRBV6-1,CASSEGHSSTDTQYF,TGTGCCAGCAGTGAGGGACACTCTAGCACAGATACGCAGTATTTT
.,many,TRBJ2-7,TRBV4-3,CASSQAADPDYEQYF,TGCGCCAGCAGCCAAGCCGCGGACCCAGACTACGAGCAGTACTTC
TRBD1,.,TRBJ1-5,TRBV6-2/TRBV6-3,CASSYSARDSRFYSNQPQHF,TGTGCCAGCAGTTACTCGGCCCGGGACAGTCGTTTTTATAGCAATCAGCCCCAGCATTTT
.,many,TRBJ2-7,TRBV7-8,CASSLALGRGGEQYF,TGTGCCAGCAGCTTAGCGCTCGGGAGAGGAGGCGAGCAGTACTTC
.,few,TRBJ2-1,TRBV5-1,CASSLNRANEQFF,TGCGCCAGCAGCTTAAACCGGGCCAATGAGCAGTTCTTC
TRBD2,.,TRBJ2-1,TRBV9,CASSAGLAVSSYNEQFF,TGTGCCAGCAGCGCAGGACTAGCGGTTAGCTCCTACAATGAGCAGTTCTTC
.,few,TRBJ1-1,TRBV7-6,CASSPNGRNTEAFF,TGTGCCAGCAGCCCCAACGGCAGGAACACTGAAGCTTTCTTT
.,many,TRBJ2-3,TRBV12-3/TRBV12-4,CASTRGSTVDTQYF,TGTGCCAGCACCCGGGGCTCTACGGTGGATACGCAGTATTTT
.,.,TRBJ2-3,TRBV20-1,CSAREIADTQYF,TGCAGTGCTAGAGAAATTGCAGATACGCAGTATTTT
.,.,TRBJ2-3,TRBV30,CAWSVRTPILTDTQYF,TGTGCCTGGAGTGTACGGACACCTATTCTCACAGATACGCAGTATTTT
.,.,TRBJ2-2,TRBV29-1,CSVARTANTGELFFGEGSRSCFF,.
.,few,TRBJ2-3,TRBV7-2,CASSLELAGEKDTQYF,TGTGCCAGCAGCTTAGAGTTGGCAGGGGAGAAGGATACGCAGTATTTT
TRBD1,.,TRBJ2-2,TRBV6-5,CASSLTGTGGSNTGELFF,TGTGCCAGCAGTCTCACCGGGACAGGGGGTTCGAACACCGGGGAGCTGTTTTTT
.,many,TRBJ2-7,TRBV13,CASSRLQAQWGEQYF,TGTGCCAGCAGCCGACTACAGGCACAATGGGGCGAGCAGTACTTC
.,few,TRBJ2-2,TRBV18,CASSGTGTPNTGELFF,TGTGCCAGCTCAGGCACCGGGACACCGAACACCGGGGAGCTGTTTTTT
.,many,TRBJ2-7,TRBV28,CASSSGGPYEQYF,TGTGCCAGCAGTTCTGGCGGACCCTACGAGCAGTACTTC
.,many,TRBJ1-1,TRBV7-9,CASSLASAGEAFF,TGTGCCAGCAGCTTAGCCTCGGCAGGTGAAGCTTTCTTT
TRBD2,.,TRBJ2-5,TRBV11-2,CASSSGLAGALETQYF,TGTGCCAGCAGTTCTGGACTAGCGGGGGCCCTAGAGACCCAGTACTTC
TRBD1,few,TRBJ2-7,TRBV27,CASSRPGQGIGEQYF,TGTGCCAGCAGTCGCCCGGGACAGGGGATCGGCGAGCAGTACTTC
TRBD2,.,TRBJ2-7,TRBV7-9,CASSTSGRASYEQYF,TGTGCCAGCAGCACTAGCGGGAGGGCCTCCTACGAGCAGTACTTC
.,.,TRBJ2-7,TRBV28,CASSFRGPEQYF,TGTGCCAGCAGCTTCAGGGGACCCGAGCAGTACTTC
.,.,TRBJ2-7,TRBV7-2,CASSLIKTGEQYF,TGTGCCAGCAGCTTAATAAAGACGGGGGAGCAGTACTTC
TRBD1,.,TRBJ2-5,TRBV13,CASSSTGAPGTQYF,TGTGCCAGCAGCTCAACAGGGGCTCCCGGGACCCAGTACTTC
TRBD2,.,TRBJ2-5,TRBV9,CASSVSSGRAQETQYF,TGTGCCAGCAGCGTATCATCCGGGAGGGCCCAAGAGACCCAGTACTTC
.,many,TRBJ2-7,TRBV3-1,CASSQAPALRAHEQYF,TGTGCCAGCAGCCAAGCGCCTGCACTCCGAGCCCACGAGCAGTACTTC
.,few,TRBJ1-6,TRBV7-2,CASSLDRAPNSPLHF,TGTGCCAGCAGCTTAGATCGGGCCCCAAATTCACCCCTCCACTTT
TRBD1,few,TRBJ1-2,TRBV7-8,CASSSDRVGYTF,TGTGCCAGCAGCTCGGACAGGGTTGGCTACACCTTC
TRBD2,.,TRBJ2-7,TRBV10-2,CATHLAGGPHEQYF,TGCGCCACCCACCTAGCGGGAGGTCCCCACGAGCAGTACTTC
.,.,TRBJ2-7,TRBV2,CASSLLTGSPYEQYF,TGTGCCAGCAGCCTACTTACAGGGTCCCCCTACGAGCAGTACTTC
.,few,TRBJ1-3,TRBV29-1,CSVGPTGNTIYF,TGCAGCGTCGGACCTACTGGAAACACCATATATTTT
.,.,TRBJ2-3,TRBV2,CASSATGITDTQYF,TGTGCCAGCAGTGCTACGGGAATCACAGATACGCAGTATTTT
.,many,TRBJ2-7,TRBV20-1,CSASGGRRYEQYF,TGCAGTGCTAGCGGGGGGCGGAGGTACGAGCAGTACTTC
.,.,TRBJ1-1,TRBV6-1,CASNTGSMNTEAFF,TGTGCCAGCAACACAGGGAGTATGAACACTGAAGCTTTCTTT
.,.,TRBJ1-4,TRBV18,CASSPPDGEKLFF,TGTGCCAGCTCACCACCGGACGGTGAAAAACTGTTTTTT
.,few,TRBJ2-3,TRBV20-1,CSAPGPSRTDTQYF,TGCAGTGCTCCGGGCCCTAGTCGCACAGATACGCAGTATTTT